This T cell receptor beta chain was captured by sequencing in a study of beta chain features in type 1 diabetes. Study conclusions and caveats: Type 1 diabetes patients showed a moderate but significant shortening of TCRB CDR3s in all four CD4+ subsets.

Isolated RNA was reverse transcribed in full, so expressed TCRB transcripts were sequenced. Assay used: immunoSEQ multiplex PCR; TCRdb lists only in-frame clones, some missing. The table lists roughly 300,000 clones, roughly an eighth of them singletons. With respect to this clone: What it recognizes is unknown.

Sequencing input: naive CD4+ T cells from blood. The TCR was taken from a man aged 25 to 45 with type 1 diabetes.

CDR3: CSVASSYSGANVLTF. CDR3 DNA sequence: TGCAGCGTTGCATCGAGCTACTCTGGGGCCAACGTCCTGACTTTC. The rearrangement uses TRBV29-1 and TRBJ2-6; D gene uncertain. The CDR3 runs to 15 residues. Trimming pared 4 bases from V and 0 bases from J, leaving 10 bases between. CDR1 and CDR2 from the germline V gene are SQVTM and ANQGSEA.